What follows are 26 T cell receptor beta chains derived from one specimen sequenced in a study of neurological immune-mediated disorders. TCRdb used MiXCR to reprocess the 5' RACE reads, holding one entry per CDR3 protein. Among about 30,000 distinct CDR3 sequences listed, more than 14% were seen once. The sequenced material came from PBMCs. Receptors originate from a man between 65 and 85 years old in good health.

The genes are TRBV19 and TRBJ2-2; maybe TRBD2 (5 bases). Germline values: CDR1 LNHDA, CDR2 SQIVND (reference sequence). This CDR3 is built from 16 residues. V lost 4 bases, J lost 12 bases, and 24 bases lay in between. This CDR3 is CASSTRGNDRVQKLFF. The CDR3 DNA is TGTGCCAGTAGTACTCGAGGGAATGACCGGGTTCAGAAGCTGTTTTTT. Looking up the rest from reference TRBV19 and TRBJ2-2 gives the full variable domain: DGGITQSPKYLFRKEGQNVTLSCEQNLNHDAMYWYRQDPGQGLRLIYYSQIVNDFQKGDIAEGYSVSREKKESFPLTVTSAQKNPTAFYLCASSTRGNDRVQKLFFGEGSRLTVL.

This clonotype was observed many times. The genes are TRBV5-1 and TRBJ2-5; a weak D match, TRBD1 (5 bases). Trimming took off 5 bases at V and 1 base at J, with 15 bases between the two ends. The CDR3 covers 15 residues. The germline CDR1 and CDR2 sequences are SGHRS and YFSETQ. The CDR3 loop reads CASRTGRVSQETQYF. The CDR3 DNA is TGCGCCAGCAGAACCGGCAGGGTGTCCCAAGAGACCCAGTACTTC.

This clonotype was seen many times. The CDR3 reads CASRETGRGTYNEQFF. CDR3 in DNA: TGTGCCAGCAGGGAAACTGGGCGGGGAACCTACAATGAGCAGTTCTTC. This chain links TRBV7-2 with TRBJ2-1; D may be TRBD2 (6 bases). Trimming took 6 bases from V and 2 from J, leaving 17 bases between them. The CDR3 loop spans 16 amino acids. The V gene's germline CDR1 is SGHTA and CDR2 FQGNSA.

This clonotype was seen many times. This rearrangement joins TRBV4-3 to TRBJ1-1, with D unresolved. CDR1 and CDR2 from the germline V gene are LGHNA and YSLEER. The length of the CDR3 is 17 residues. V was pared by 0 bases and J by 6 bases, with 20 bases between. CDR3 in amino acids: CASSQDHVLGRYSEAFF. The DNA of the CDR3 is TGCGCCAGCAGCCAAGATCACGTCCTCGGGAGATATTCTGAAGCTTTCTTT.

Ten or more counts support this clonotype. The chain is built from TRBV28 and TRBJ1-6; TRBD1 matches at 9 bases. The CDR3 has 15 amino acids. Germline CDR1 and CDR2: MDHEN and SYDVKM. V dropped 2 bases and J dropped 7; count of bases not matched to a gene: 3. The CDR3 spells CASSLEGQGNSPLHF. In DNA, the CDR3 is TGTGCCAGCAGTTTAGAGGGACAGGGAAATTCACCCCTCCACTTT.

This clonotype was observed many times. The chain has TRBV5-6 and TRBJ2-7, with a weak D call TRBD2 (5 bases). The CDR3 has 17 residues. Germline V gene lookup returns CDR1 SGHDT and CDR2 YYEEEE. The V end lost 0 bases, the J end lost 4 bases, and 20 bases lay between the germline ends. The CDR3 loop is CASSLGVWSAAWYEQYF. The CDR3 DNA is TGTGCCAGCAGCTTGGGGGTTTGGTCAGCGGCGTGGTACGAGCAGTACTTC. The whole variable domain, filled in from reference TRBV5-6 and TRBJ2-7, reads DAGVTQSPTHLIKTRGQQVTLRCSPKSGHDTVSWYQQALGQGPQFIFQYYEEEERQRGNFPDRFSGHQFPNYSSELNVNALLLGDSALYLCASSLGVWSAAWYEQYFGPGTRLTVT.

As for this clonotype: Germline is not matched at one junction end, which may reflect a read error. The chain has TRBV3-1 and TRBJ1-1, with D tentatively TRBD1 (5 bases). Germline-derived CDR1 and CDR2 are LGHDT and YNNKEL (reference sequence). This CDR3 has 15 amino acids. CDR3: CASTQGAGEWTEAFF. The CDR3 coding sequence is TGTGCCAGCACCCAAGGGGCAGGTGAGTGGACTGAAGCTTTCTTT.

V and J are TRBV4-2 and TRBJ1-2; 8 positions match TRBD1. CDR3 size: 17 residues. The germline gives CDR1 LGHNA, CDR2 YNFKEQ. V lost 0 bases and J lost 5; bases outside the gene matches: 11. This chain's CDR3 is CASSQDGQGGGAYGYTF. DNA for the CDR3: TGTGCCAGCAGCCAAGATGGACAGGGAGGGGGGGCTTATGGCTACACCTTC.

This clonotype was detected ten times or more. The chain is built from TRBV12-3 or TRBV12-4 and TRBJ1-2, with 8 positions matching TRBD1. V was pared by 5 bases and J by 12 bases, with 11 bases of the junction left unmatched. The CDR3 has 13 residues. The CDR3 loop reads CASSPRGQGRNTF. In DNA, the CDR3 is TGTGCCAGCAGTCCGCGAGGACAGGGTCGGAACACCTTC.

This clonotype was found many times. The chain is built from TRBV3-1 and TRBJ1-4; D not resolved. Trimming took off 1 base at V and 5 bases at J, with 5 bases between the two ends. This CDR3 has 13 amino acids. CDR1 is LGHDT, CDR2 YNNKEL, per germline (reference sequence). In DNA form, the CDR3 reads TGTGCCAGCAGCCAAGCTTGGAATGAAAAACTGTTTTTT. Translating it yields CASSQAWNEKLFF.

The chain uses TRBV28 and TRBJ2-7; weak D call: TRBD2 (6 bases). Germline V gene data show CDR1 as MDHEN and CDR2 as SYDVKM. V gave up 3 bases and J gave up 2 bases, with 11 bases separating them. The CDR3 is 14 residues long. DNA of the CDR3: TGTGCCAGCAGTTTGGAGGGCAGGGCCTACGAGCAGTACTTC. Translation gives CASSLEGRAYEQYF.

This clonotype occurred a few times. V gene TRBV24-1 combines with J gene TRBJ2-7; tentative D call: TRBD1 (6 bases). Germline loops: CDR1 KGHDR, CDR2 SFDVKD. Deletions cut 7 bases from V and 1 base from J, with 13 bases between. This CDR3 has 14 residues. The CDR3 DNA is TGTGCCACCAGGTTGTTACAGGGATCCTACGAGCAGTACTTC. Translated, it gives CATRLLQGSYEQYF.

This clonotype was counted many times. The V call is TRBV20-1, the J call TRBJ1-1; TRBD1 matches at 7 bases. V shed 3 bases and J 0 bases; nucleotides not matched to a gene: 13. Germline V lookup: CDR1 DFQATT, CDR2 SNEGSKA (reference sequence). The CDR3 is made up of 17 amino acids. The CDR3 loop is CSARGPPGQPMNTEAFF. CDR3 coding DNA: TGCAGTGCTAGGGGGCCTCCGGGACAGCCTATGAACACTGAAGCTTTCTTT.

This clonotype was picked up many times. The chain carries TRBV20-1 and TRBJ2-7; 10 nucleotides match TRBD1. Trimming cost V 5 bases and J 2 bases; bases outside gene matches: 6. Germline loops: CDR1 DFQATT, CDR2 SNEGSKA (reference sequence). This CDR3 comprises 14 residues. CDR3 bases: TGCAGTGCTCTCGGGACAGGGGAGCCCTACGAGCAGTACTTC. It specifies CSALGTGEPYEQYF.

This clonotype appeared many times. CDR3 amino acids: CSARDSRKGTTITPQHF. CDR3 DNA sequence: TGCAGTGCTAGAGATTCGAGGAAAGGGACCACTATCACCCCCCAGCATTTT. The chain has TRBV20-1 and TRBJ1-5; D perhaps matches TRBD1 (5 bases). V was cut by 0 bases and J by 10 bases, with 25 bases left in between. The germline gives CDR1 DFQATT, CDR2 SNEGSKA (reference sequence). This CDR3 comprises 17 residues.

This clonotype has a count of ten or more. The rearrangement uses TRBV19 and TRBJ2-1; D possibly corresponds to TRBD1 (6 bases). This CDR3 is 15 amino acids long. V lost 4 bases, J lost 1 base, and 11 bases lay in between. Germline CDR1 is LNHDA and CDR2 is SQIVND (reference sequence). In DNA form, the CDR3 reads TGTGCCAGTAGTAAGGACAGCTTGTCCTACAATGAGCAGTTCTTC. This gives the protein CASSKDSLSYNEQFF.

J is TRBJ2-2 and V is TRBV4-3, with 9 bases fitting TRBD2. Germline lookup yields CDR1 LGHNA and CDR2 YSLEER. V dropped 0 bases and J dropped 8; count of bases not matched to a gene: 4. CDR3 length: 15 residues. The DNA for the CDR3 is TGCGCCAGCAGCCAAGAGAGAGGACTAGCGGGGGAGCTGTTTTTT. Amino acid sequence: CASSQERGLAGELFF.

In its sample, this clonotype was seen many times. The J gene is TRBJ2-7, the V gene TRBV28, with TRBD1 as a possible D gene (6 bases). Germline V gene lookup returns CDR1 MDHEN and CDR2 SYDVKM. There are 18 residues in the CDR3. V was cut by 3 bases and J by 0 bases, with 21 bases left in between. CDR3 protein: CASSFTFTGRASSYEQYF. DNA for the CDR3: TGTGCCAGCAGTTTCACCTTCACAGGGCGAGCAAGCTCCTACGAGCAGTACTTC.

This clonotype was counted ten times or more. CDR3 region: CSAPWQGTDTQYF. In DNA form, the CDR3 reads TGCAGTGCCCCCTGGCAGGGAACAGATACGCAGTATTTT. The genes are TRBV20-1 and TRBJ2-3; tentatively, D is TRBD1 (5 bases). V dropped 6 bases and J dropped 3 bases, with 13 bases sitting between them. The length of the CDR3 is 13 residues. In germline, CDR1 is DFQATT, CDR2 SNEGSKA (reference sequence).

The sample holds many counts of this clonotype. J is TRBJ2-5 and V is TRBV24-1; D is undetermined. This CDR3 spans 12 amino acids. Trimming left V 4 bases short and J 4 bases short, with 6 bases between. Per the germline V gene, CDR1 is KGHDR and CDR2 is SFDVKD. CDR3 sequence reads: CATSEIGETQYF. The CDR3 DNA reads as TGTGCCACCAGTGAGATAGGAGAGACCCAGTACTTC.

At least ten counts were recorded for this clonotype. In DNA form, the CDR3 reads TGCGCCAGCAGCGTTGGTGGGACAGGGATGCTGAACACTGAAGCTTTCTTT. This codes for CASSVGGTGMLNTEAFF. The chain employs TRBV5-1 and TRBJ1-1; TRBD1 matches 9 bases. The CDR3 is made up of 17 amino acids. With 4 bases clipped from V and 0 bases from J, the junction kept 10 bases outside the gene matches. Per germline, CDR1 SGHRS and CDR2 YFSETQ.

This clonotype was seen ten or more times. The chain couples TRBV7-2 to TRBJ2-7, with TRBD2 identical over 7 bases. The CDR3 covers 14 residues. The J segment lost 1 base and the V segment lost 5 bases, leaving 5 bases of the junction unmatched. The germline V gene encodes CDR1 SGHTA and CDR2 FQGNSA. The CDR3 region is CASSRPGGSYEQYF. Here the CDR3 DNA reads TGTGCCAGCAGCCGACCGGGGGGATCCTACGAGCAGTACTTC. Filled out from reference TRBV7-2 and TRBJ2-7, the complete variable domain reads GAGVSQSPSNKVTEKGKDVELRCDPISGHTALYWYRQSLGQGLEFLIYFQGNSAPDKSGLPSDRFSAERTGGSVSTLTIQRTQQEDSAVYLCASSRPGGSYEQYFGPGTRLTVT.

This clonotype was counted many times. The chain couples TRBV9 to TRBJ2-7; D possibly corresponds to TRBD2 (5 bases). Trimming took 4 bases from V and 0 from J, leaving 14 bases between them. The germline V gene has CDR1 SGDLS and CDR2 YYNGEE. CDR3 length: 15 amino acids. In nucleotides, the CDR3 is TGTGCCAGCAGCCCCCGGACTTCTCCCTCCTACGAGCAGTACTTC. It is translated as CASSPRTSPSYEQYF.

Ten or more counts support this clonotype. Without the conserved terminal phenylalanine or tryptophan, this CDR3 likely stems from a read error. The limits of the CDR3 on the DNA are not certain, so only TCRdb's listed CDR3 is given. V gene TRBV4-3 combines with J gene TRBJ2-3; TRBD1 is the table's D call, not checked against the DNA. The germline V gene encodes CDR1 LGHNA and CDR2 YSLEER. The CDR3 contains 10 residues when both ends are counted. CDR3 region: CASSQDGRWV.

This clonotype was counted at least ten times. The chain carries TRBV28 and TRBJ2-4; D gene unclear. Trimming left V 6 bases short and J 1 base short, with 16 bases between. The germline V gene has CDR1 MDHEN and CDR2 SYDVKM. This CDR3 contains 16 residues. In DNA, the CDR3 is TGTGCCAGCAGCACCTTAGCCCAAGGGGCCAAAAACATTCAGTACTTC. It yields the protein CASSTLAQGAKNIQYF.

There are many counts of this clonotype. The V and J genes are TRBV12-3 or TRBV12-4 and TRBJ2-7, with a possible D match to TRBD1 (6 bases). The CDR3 spans 13 residues. Trimming shortened V by 6 bases and J by 0 bases, and 9 bases separated the two germline ends. CDR3: CASSLTGSYEQYF. CDR3 DNA sequence: TGTGCCAGCAGCCTGACAGGCTCCTACGAGCAGTACTTC.